This T cell receptor beta chain was observed in a study of T cell responses to AZD1222 COVID-19 vaccine. Study-wide results and limits: The study found Spike-specific TCR breadth and depth rose after two AZD1222 doses. It was only after the peak T cell response that any repertoires were sampled. Baseline testing showed seropositivity in only six AZD1222 recipients. White British ancestry dominated among donors, who included more females, and clonal diversity was possibly underestimated.

Turning to this clone: Its antigen is undetermined.

Trimming at V came to 6 bases and at J to 6 bases, leaving 8 bases not matched to a gene. CDR3 size: 16 residues. Looked up from germline, CDR1 is LNHDA and CDR2 is SQIVND (reference sequence). The repertoire was sequenced with immunoSEQ multiplex PCR; TCRdb's copy has only in-frame clones and lacks some. There are 150,000 to 200,000 clones in the sample; just under 90% occur only once, and 3.5% to 5.5% lies in the top ten. The sequenced sample was peripheral blood, obtained 28 days after the second dose of the MenACWY control vaccine. This TCR came from an adult who received the MenACWY meningococcal vaccine as a control. The chain links TRBV19 to TRBJ2-2, with 12 bases fitting TRBD2. CDR3 region: CASSILTSGSSGELFF. In DNA, the CDR3 is TGTGCCAGTAGCATCTTGACTAGCGGGAGTTCCGGGGAGCTGTTTTTT.